This T cell receptor beta chain was captured in a study of cytomegalovirus exposure and HLA in healthy donors. The study ran its PCR with 60 Vbeta and 13 Jbeta primers. Only in-frame clones appear in the TCRdb table, and some are missing; sequencing was by immunoSEQ multiplex PCR. In the table there are some 120,000 clones, over 9.5% of which are singletons. This TCR was recovered from a woman aged 18-29 years in good health and CMV-seropositive. The sample taken for sequencing was PBMCs.

The CDR3 loop is CASSPRDGNTIYF. DNA of the CDR3: TGTGCCAGCAGTCCCAGGGATGGAAACACCATATATTTT. The rearrangement links TRBV25-1 to TRBJ1-3; D might be TRBD1 (5 bases). Germline V gene sequence: CDR1 MGHDK, CDR2 SYGVNS. V gave up 5 bases and J gave up 3 bases, with 8 bases separating them. This CDR3 has 13 amino acids. The full variable domain, completed using reference TRBV25-1 and TRBJ1-3, is EADIYQTPRYLVIGTGKKITLECSQTMGHDKMYWYQQDPGMELHLIHYSYGVNSTEKGDLSSESTVSRIRTEHFPLTLESARPSHTSQYLCASSPRDGNTIYFGEGSWLTVV.